The 18 T cell receptor beta chains in this list originate from one sample, sequenced in a study of blood T cell repertoires in COVID-19. Measured with immunoSEQ multiplex PCR; TCRdb has only the in-frame clones, and not every one. The sample lists 100,000 to 150,000 clones, about 88% occurring once. The sequenced sample was peripheral blood. These receptors all stem from a human donor in a cohort sampled during active COVID-19.

The genes are TRBV28 and TRBJ2-1; 7 bases fit TRBD2. Germline CDR1 is MDHEN and CDR2 is SYDVKM. The CDR3 runs to 15 residues. V was clipped by 6 bases and J by 3 bases; unmatched bases: 8. The DNA for the CDR3 is TGTGCCAGCAGGCCCCTTCTAGCGGACTACAATGAGCAGTTCTTC. As protein: CASRPLLADYNEQFF.

The rearrangement links TRBV3-1 (or the pseudogene TRBV3-2) to TRBJ1-6; TRBD1 agrees at 7 bases. The germline CDR1 and CDR2 sequences are LGHDT and YNNKEL (reference sequence). This CDR3 is 17 amino acids long. The ends lost 1 base at V and 1 base at J; junction bases unmatched: 4. CDR3 protein: CASSQGTGRSYNSPLHF. The CDR3 bases are TGTGCCAGCAGCCAAGGGACAGGTCGGTCCTATAATTCACCCCTCCACTTT.

This chain links TRBV27 with TRBJ2-7, with 7 nucleotides matching TRBD1. The CDR3 is 15 amino acids. Trimming at V came to 6 bases and at J to 3 bases, leaving 11 bases not matched to a gene. Germline values: CDR1 MNHEY, CDR2 SMNVEV (reference sequence). This chain's CDR3 is CASRSGGGNYYEQYF. The DNA of the CDR3 is TGTGCCAGCAGGTCAGGGGGTGGGAACTACTACGAGCAGTACTTC.

The chain combines TRBV13 with TRBJ2-3; D call uncertain. V lost 1 base and J lost 2, with 4 bases in between. This CDR3 spans 13 amino acids. Per the germline V gene, CDR1 is PRHDT and CDR2 is FYEKMQ (reference sequence). CDR3 in DNA: TGTGCCAGCAGCTTAGACTTCACAGATACGCAGTATTTT. Its translation: CASSLDFTDTQYF.

The chain uses TRBV6-5 and TRBJ2-5; perhaps TRBD2 as D (5 bases). Looked up from germline, CDR1 is MNHEY and CDR2 is SVGAGI. The CDR3 is made up of 14 amino acids. The V and J ends lost 0 bases and 7 bases respectively, with 12 bases between them. Here the CDR3 DNA reads TGTGCCAGCAGTTACTCTGGGGTGGCGGGGACCCAGTACTTC. Its protein is CASSYSGVAGTQYF.

The rearrangement uses TRBV7-9 and TRBJ2-7; D might be TRBD1 (6 bases). In germline, CDR1 is SEHNR, CDR2 FQNEAQ (reference sequence). This CDR3 comprises 14 residues. The V gene lost 5 bases and the J gene lost 6 bases, with 17 bases spanning the gap. CDR3 DNA sequence: TGTGCCAGCAGCCAGGGGTACCAGGCGTCCGAGCAGTACTTC. It encodes CASSQGYQASEQYF.

The chain carries TRBV30 and TRBJ1-2; D may be TRBD1 (6 bases). The CDR3 is 14 residues long. V lost 5 bases, J lost 6 bases, and 19 bases lay in between. Germline loops: CDR1 GTSNPN, CDR2 SVGIG (reference sequence). The CDR3 spells CAWGTFGGAHGYTF. CDR3 in DNA: TGTGCCTGGGGAACCTTTGGGGGGGCTCATGGCTACACCTTC.

The gene calls are TRBV3-1 (or the pseudogene TRBV3-2) and TRBJ1-1, with 7 bases fitting TRBD1. Germline V gene data show CDR1 as LGHDT and CDR2 as YNNKEL (reference sequence). The CDR3 extends over 14 amino acids. J was trimmed by 1 base and V by 3 bases; bases with no gene match: 2. The CDR3 region has the DNA TGTGCCAGCAGCCAGGGACAGCCGAACACTGAAGCTTTCTTT. Protein product: CASSQGQPNTEAFF.

V usage is TRBV3-1 (or the pseudogene TRBV3-2) and J usage is TRBJ1-5, with D hard to call. Germline CDR1 LGHDT, CDR2 YNNKEL (reference sequence). Trimming took off 3 bases at V and 5 bases at J, with 14 bases between the two ends. The CDR3 runs 15 residues. CDR3 protein: CASSHKTGSDQPQHF. CDR3 DNA sequence: TGTGCCAGCAGCCATAAAACGGGGAGCGATCAGCCCCAGCATTTT.

This clone was recorded only once. The chain carries TRBV5-4 and TRBJ1-4, with 8 bases fitting TRBD1. CDR3 size: 15 residues. Germline V lookup: CDR1 SGHNT, CDR2 YYREEE (reference sequence). Losses at the gene ends were 3 bases for V and 4 bases for J; bases not matched to a gene: 5. The CDR3 nucleotides are TGTGCCAGCAGCTCCAGGGGGCAGGATAATGAAAAACTGTTTTTT. Its protein product is CASSSRGQDNEKLFF.

The chain links TRBV6-1 to TRBJ2-1, with D possibly matching TRBD2 (6 bases). The ends were cut back, 3 bases at V and 7 bases at J, with 16 bases in the middle. The germline CDR1 and CDR2 sequences are MNHNS and SASEGT. This CDR3 has 15 amino acids. CDR3 region: CASSEVLGSNNEQFF. Written as DNA, the CDR3 is TGTGCCAGCAGTGAGGTCCTCGGGAGTAATAATGAGCAGTTCTTC.

The table lists this clone with a count of one. This chain links TRBV10-3 with TRBJ2-7; 10 bases are shared with TRBD2. V was pared by 11 bases and J by 4 bases, with 8 bases of the junction left unmatched. From germline, CDR1 is ENHRY and CDR2 SYGVKD. The CDR3 extends over 13 amino acids. CDR3 coding DNA: TGTGCCGTAAGCGGGGGGGCGACGTACGAGCAGTACTTC. This translates into CAVSGGATYEQYF.

This chain connects TRBV9 to TRBJ2-1; a weak D match, TRBD2 (7 bases). V was pared by 4 bases and J by 0 bases, with 14 bases between. The CDR3 runs to 16 residues. CDR1 is SGDLS and CDR2 is YYNGEE in the germline V gene. DNA for the CDR3: TGTGCCAGCAGCCCGACGGGGGGCGGCTCCTACAATGAGCAGTTCTTC. It is translated as CASSPTGGGSYNEQFF.

This chain joins TRBV5-4 and TRBJ2-5; TRBD2 agrees at 8 bases. Germline assignment: CDR1 SGHNT and CDR2 YYREEE (reference sequence). The CDR3 extends over 17 amino acids. After removal of 4 bases from V and 4 bases from J, the junction contained 15 bases not matched to a gene. The CDR3 here is CASSVFSGLAGGETQYF. CDR3 bases: TGTGCCAGCAGCGTATTTTCCGGGCTAGCGGGCGGAGAGACCCAGTACTTC.

This sequence joins TRBV11-2 and TRBJ1-1, with 11 bases identical to TRBD1. V dropped 5 bases and J dropped 8; count of bases not matched to a gene: 7. Germline V gives CDR1 SGHAT, CDR2 FQNNGV. There are 14 residues in the CDR3. For the CDR3, the DNA is TGTGCCAGCAGCCCCACGCGGACAGGGGGCGAAGCTTTCTTT. Its protein is CASSPTRTGGEAFF.

This chain connects TRBV7-9 to TRBJ2-6, with D unresolved. Germline CDR1 reads SEHNR; CDR2 reads FQNEAQ (reference sequence). V shed 0 bases and J shed 0 bases, with 9 bases lying between them. The CDR3 is 17 amino acids. CDR3 nucleotides: TGTGCCAGCAGCTTAGCGGAGACCCACTCTGGGGCCAACGTCCTGACTTTC. This gives the protein CASSLAETHSGANVLTF.

The J gene is TRBJ2-1, the V gene TRBV7-2; tentatively, D is TRBD1 (6 bases). V was pared by 5 bases and J by 8 bases, with 22 bases between. In germline, CDR1 is SGHTA, CDR2 FQGNSA. This CDR3 is 16 amino acids long. CDR3 protein: CASSARGRSDWDEQFF. Written as DNA, the CDR3 is TGTGCCAGCAGCGCCAGGGGTCGATCTGATTGGGATGAGCAGTTCTTC.

The V gene is TRBV5-4, the J gene TRBJ2-5; unclear D gene. The CDR3 covers 15 residues. Germline CDR1 is SGHNT and CDR2 is YYREEE (reference sequence). The V end lost 4 bases, the J end lost 5 bases, and 18 bases lay between the germline ends. CDR3 sequence reads: CASSPEPAGVETQYF. The DNA of the CDR3 is TGTGCCAGCAGCCCTGAACCCGCAGGTGTGGAGACCCAGTACTTC.